These T cell receptor beta chains were read from a single sample in a study of shared clonotypes between healthy human individuals. Measured with immunoSEQ multiplex PCR; TCRdb has only the in-frame clones, and not every one. The sample comprises around 2,000,000 clones, about 95% of which are singletons, and 0.9% to 1.4% rests with the top ten. Input material: naive CD8+ T cells sorted from blood. Every receptor here comes from a man aged 18-30 years in good health. Each CDR3 is given with its conserved first and last residue. A D gene is named only where the DNA matches it firmly. Size is omitted from some rows. Given values are once, few, many or a class for expanded clones.

V gene: TRBV29-1; D gene: .; clone size: .; J gene: TRBJ2-7; CDR3 DNA: TGCAGCGTTGATCATGTGGGCGAGCAGTACTTC; CDR3 protein: CSVDHVGEQYF
V gene: TRBV11-2; D gene: .; clone size: once; J gene: TRBJ1-6; CDR3 DNA: TGTGCCAGCAGCTTCGGGGGGATCTTCAATTCACCCCTCCACTTT; CDR3 protein: CASSFGGIFNSPLHF
V gene: TRBV13; D gene: TRBD1; clone size: .; J gene: TRBJ1-3; CDR3 DNA: TGTGCCAGCAGCCCAGGACAGGGATGGGACACCATATATTTT; CDR3 protein: CASSPGQGWDTIYF
V gene: TRBV11-2; D gene: TRBD1; clone size: .; J gene: TRBJ1-1; CDR3 DNA: TGTGCCAGCAGCTTGAGACAGGGGCACACTGAAGCTTTCTTT; CDR3 protein: CASSLRQGHTEAFF
V gene: TRBV11-3; D gene: TRBD2; clone size: .; J gene: TRBJ2-3; CDR3 DNA: TGTGCCAGCAGCCCCTCCTCGACTAGCGGGGATACGCAGTATTTT; CDR3 protein: CASSPSSTSGDTQYF
V gene: TRBV7-9; D gene: .; clone size: .; J gene: TRBJ2-3; CDR3 DNA: TGTGCCAGCATCGGGGCGATAACAGATACGCAGTATTTT; CDR3 protein: CASIGAITDTQYF
V gene: TRBV11-2; D gene: .; clone size: .; J gene: TRBJ2-2; CDR3 DNA: TGTGCCAGCAGCTTAAGAGGTTGGCAGGGCACCGGGGAGCTGTTTTTT; CDR3 protein: CASSLRGWQGTGELFF
V gene: TRBV13; D gene: TRBD2; clone size: .; J gene: TRBJ2-5; CDR3 DNA: TGTGCCAGCAGCTCCTGGACTAGCAGGATGGAGACCCAGTACTTC; CDR3 protein: CASSSWTSRMETQYF
V gene: TRBV9; D gene: .; clone size: .; J gene: TRBJ2-5; CDR3 DNA: TGTGCCAGCAGCGAGGATAGCGGAGGACCTGAAGAGACCCAGTACTTC; CDR3 protein: CASSEDSGGPEETQYF
V gene: TRBV6-1; D gene: TRBD2; clone size: .; J gene: TRBJ2-1; CDR3 DNA: TGTGCCAGCAGTGAGCCAGCGGGACCCCCGTCTTTGAGGTTCTTC; CDR3 protein: CASSEPAGPPSLRFF
V gene: TRBV2; D gene: .; clone size: .; J gene: TRBJ1-2; CDR3 DNA: TGTGCCAGCAGTGAAGGGGGAGACTGGGCCTACACCTTC; CDR3 protein: CASSEGGDWAYTF
V gene: TRBV5-8; D gene: TRBD2; clone size: .; J gene: TRBJ2-3; CDR3 DNA: TGTGCCAGCAGCGCCCCACTAGCGGGAGGGCCTGGAGATACGCAGTATTTT; CDR3 protein: CASSAPLAGGPGDTQYF
V gene: TRBV27; D gene: TRBD1; clone size: few; J gene: TRBJ1-3; CDR3 DNA: TGTGCCAGCAGACAGGGGGTCTCTGGAAACACCATATATTTT; CDR3 protein: CASRQGVSGNTIYF
V gene: TRBV6-1; D gene: .; clone size: .; J gene: TRBJ1-5; CDR3 DNA: TGTGCCAGCAGTGAAATCGGTCAGCCCCAGCATTTT; CDR3 protein: CASSEIGQPQHF
V gene: TRBV27; D gene: TRBD2; clone size: few; J gene: TRBJ2-7; CDR3 DNA: TGTGCCAGCCTTCGTTCCGGCGGGAGTAAGGAGCAGTACTTC; CDR3 protein: CASLRSGGSKEQYF
V gene: TRBV7-9; D gene: TRBD1; clone size: .; J gene: TRBJ2-2; CDR3 DNA: TGTGCCAGCAGCGCTTCGGACAGGGGGAGCACCGGGGAGCTGTTTTTT; CDR3 protein: CASSASDRGSTGELFF
V gene: TRBV6-4; D gene: .; clone size: .; J gene: TRBJ2-7; CDR3 DNA: TGTGCCAGCAGTGACTCGATCCGCTACGAGCAGTACTTC; CDR3 protein: CASSDSIRYEQYF
V gene: TRBV5-6; D gene: .; clone size: .; J gene: TRBJ2-4; CDR3 DNA: TGTGCCAGCAGCTTGGAGGCGTTCCTCTATGCCAAAAACATTCAGTACTTC; CDR3 protein: CASSLEAFLYAKNIQYF
V gene: TRBV4-3; D gene: TRBD1; clone size: .; J gene: TRBJ1-1; CDR3 DNA: TGCGCCAGCAGCCAACGCCATTTAGGGGGCAACACTGAAGCTTTCTTT; CDR3 protein: CASSQRHLGGNTEAFF
V gene: TRBV19; D gene: TRBD1; clone size: .; J gene: TRBJ1-6; CDR3 DNA: TGTGCCAGTACTTCCAGGACAGGGGGAAGTTCACCCCTCCACTTT; CDR3 protein: CASTSRTGGSSPLHF
V gene: TRBV11-2; D gene: TRBD2; clone size: .; J gene: TRBJ2-7; CDR3 DNA: TGTGCCAGCAGCTTAATGCTAGCGGCCCACTACGAGCAGTACTTC; CDR3 protein: CASSLMLAAHYEQYF
V gene: TRBV5-1; D gene: .; clone size: .; J gene: TRBJ2-7; CDR3 DNA: TGCGCCAGCAGCCCCAGGGAAAGCTCCTACGAGCAGTACTTC; CDR3 protein: CASSPRESSYEQYF
V gene: TRBV29-1; D gene: .; clone size: once; J gene: TRBJ2-3; CDR3 DNA: TGCAGCGTTGCGGCGGGCGCCACAGATACGCAGTATTTT; CDR3 protein: CSVAAGATDTQYF
V gene: TRBV11-2; D gene: TRBD2; clone size: .; J gene: TRBJ2-7; CDR3 DNA: TGTGCCAGCAGCTTAGACGTAGCGGGGGTTGACGAGCAGTACTTC; CDR3 protein: CASSLDVAGVDEQYF
V gene: TRBV7-9; D gene: .; clone size: once; J gene: TRBJ2-5; CDR3 DNA: TGTGCCAGCAGTTCACGGAGCGAAAACCAAGAGACCCAGTACTTC; CDR3 protein: CASSSRSENQETQYF
V gene: TRBV28; D gene: TRBD1; clone size: .; J gene: TRBJ1-4; CDR3 DNA: TGTGCCAGCGCCGGACAGGGGGGGGAAAAACTGTTTTTT; CDR3 protein: CASAGQGGEKLFF
V gene: TRBV6-1; D gene: TRBD1; clone size: .; J gene: TRBJ2-2; CDR3 DNA: TGTGCCAGCAGTGAGCCGGGACAGGGAGTTTGGGCGAACACCGGGGAGCTGTTTTTT; CDR3 protein: CASSEPGQGVWANTGELFF
V gene: TRBV7-9; D gene: .; clone size: .; J gene: TRBJ1-2; CDR3 DNA: TGTGCCAGCAGCTTACAGGGTCTCGGTAACTATGGCTACACCTTC; CDR3 protein: CASSLQGLGNYGYTF
V gene: TRBV10-1; D gene: .; clone size: .; J gene: TRBJ2-7; CDR3 DNA: TGCGCCAGCAGAGACAATACAGTGGAGGCCTACGAGCAGTACTTC; CDR3 protein: CASRDNTVEAYEQYF
V gene: TRBV7-9; D gene: .; clone size: .; J gene: TRBJ2-7; CDR3 DNA: TGTGCCAGCAGCTTAGATCTCTTGGCGGGCGGAGTCTCCTACGAGCAGTACTTC; CDR3 protein: CASSLDLLAGGVSYEQYF
V gene: TRBV9; D gene: TRBD2; clone size: .; J gene: TRBJ2-3; CDR3 DNA: TGTGCCAGCACCAGCGGGGGGCCCCCCACAGATACGCAGTATTTT; CDR3 protein: CASTSGGPPTDTQYF
V gene: TRBV9; D gene: TRBD1; clone size: .; J gene: TRBJ1-1; CDR3 DNA: TGTGCCAGCAGCGCGTCCGGGACAGGGGGCACTGAAGCTTTCTTT; CDR3 protein: CASSASGTGGTEAFF
V gene: TRBV25-1; D gene: .; clone size: .; J gene: TRBJ1-6; CDR3 DNA: TGTGCCAGCAGTGACCCCATCCCCCTCCACTTT; CDR3 protein: CASSDPIPLHF
V gene: TRBV9; D gene: TRBD2; clone size: .; J gene: TRBJ2-1; CDR3 DNA: TGTGCCAGCAGCGTAGGAGAGCGGGGGCCTTACAATGAGCAGTTCTTC; CDR3 protein: CASSVGERGPYNEQFF
V gene: TRBV7-6; D gene: .; clone size: .; J gene: TRBJ2-3; CDR3 DNA: TGTGCCAGCAGCTTATTCCCAGGGGGAGGTACAGATACGCAGTATTTT; CDR3 protein: CASSLFPGGGTDTQYF
V gene: TRBV4-3; D gene: TRBD2; clone size: .; J gene: TRBJ2-1; CDR3 DNA: TGCGCCAGCAGCCAAGAGGGCGGGAGCTCCTACAATGAGCAGTTCTTC; CDR3 protein: CASSQEGGSSYNEQFF
V gene: TRBV6-5; D gene: .; clone size: once; J gene: TRBJ2-2; CDR3 DNA: TGTGCCAGCAGCATAGGGGGAGCCGGGGAGCTGTTTTTT; CDR3 protein: CASSIGGAGELFF
V gene: TRBV2; D gene: .; clone size: once; J gene: TRBJ1-1; CDR3 DNA: TGTGCCAGCAGCGCAACAGGGATGAACACTGAAGCTTTCTTT; CDR3 protein: CASSATGMNTEAFF
V gene: TRBV15; D gene: TRBD1; clone size: .; J gene: TRBJ1-1; CDR3 DNA: TGTGCCACCAGCACAGGGGGCGAAAAAACTGAAGCTTTCTTT; CDR3 protein: CATSTGGEKTEAFF
V gene: TRBV5-4; D gene: .; clone size: .; J gene: TRBJ2-6; CDR3 DNA: TGTGCCAGCAGCTTCTCCTCTGGGGCCAACGTCCTGACTTTC; CDR3 protein: CASSFSSGANVLTF
V gene: TRBV7-7; D gene: .; clone size: once; J gene: TRBJ2-5; CDR3 DNA: TGTGCTAGCAGCTTAGAAAGCGGAACTAAAGAGACCCAGTACTTC; CDR3 protein: CASSLESGTKETQYF
V gene: TRBV4-1; D gene: TRBD2; clone size: .; J gene: TRBJ2-5; CDR3 DNA: TGCGCCAGCAGCCAAGATGCTAGCGGGGAAGAGACCCAGTACTTC; CDR3 protein: CASSQDASGEETQYF
V gene: TRBV4-1; D gene: .; clone size: .; J gene: TRBJ1-2; CDR3 DNA: TGCGCCAGCAGCCAAGGACCGGGACTCGGAGAGGGCTACACCTTC; CDR3 protein: CASSQGPGLGEGYTF
V gene: TRBV4-1; D gene: TRBD2; clone size: .; J gene: TRBJ2-1; CDR3 DNA: TGCGCCAGCAGCCAAGAAAGACTAGCGGGGTACAATGAGCAGTTCTTC; CDR3 protein: CASSQERLAGYNEQFF
V gene: TRBV14; D gene: TRBD1; clone size: few; J gene: TRBJ1-2; CDR3 DNA: TGTGCCAGCAGCCAAGGAAGGGGGCCCCTCTATGGCTACACCTTC; CDR3 protein: CASSQGRGPLYGYTF
V gene: TRBV5-4; D gene: TRBD2; clone size: .; J gene: TRBJ2-7; CDR3 DNA: TGTGCCAGCAGCCCTAGAGCGGGAGAGATCTACGAGCAGTACTTC; CDR3 protein: CASSPRAGEIYEQYF